This T cell receptor beta chain was sequenced in a study of cytomegalovirus exposure and HLA in healthy donors. The germline gives CDR1 SGHVS, CDR2 FNYEAQ. The CDR3 loop spans 17 amino acids. Trimming cost V 1 base and J 5 bases, with 17 bases left between them. Here immunoSEQ multiplex PCR was the method, and the copy in TCRdb shows in-frame clones only, minus some. The sample shows over 35,000 clones, 85% to 95% of them seen only once. Sequenced sample: PBMCs. The gene calls are TRBV7-6 and TRBJ2-2; D is perhaps TRBD2 (7 bases). This TCR came from a man between 18 and 29 years old in good health and CMV-seronegative. CDR3 sequence (DNA): TGTGCCAGCAGCTTAGAGATCTGGGGAGGGGGAACCGGGGAGCTGTTTTTT. The encoded protein is CASSLEIWGGGTGELFF. Full variable domain (rest looked up from reference TRBV7-6 and TRBJ2-2): GAGVSQSPRYKVTKRGQDVALRCDPISGHVSLYWYRQALGQGPEFLTYFNYEAQQDKSGLPNDRFSAERPEGSISTLTIQRTEQRDSAMYRCASSLEIWGGGTGELFFGEGSRLTVL.